This paragraph covers one TCR beta chain sequence. This entry is derived from a study of cytomegalovirus exposure and HLA in healthy donors. The PCR contained 60 Vbeta and 13 Jbeta primers. Assay: immunoSEQ multiplex PCR; the TCRdb copy retains only in-frame clones and omits some. The table shows approximately 130,000 clones, with 70% to 80% occurring only once. The source material was PBMCs. The TCR sequence derives from a man aged 50 to 60 in good health and CMV-seronegative.

CDR3 amino acids: CASSSRTSEETQYF. In nucleotides, the CDR3 is TGTGCCAGTAGTTCCCGGACTAGCGAAGAGACCCAGTACTTC. The rearrangement links TRBV19 to TRBJ2-5, with 9 bases that match TRBD2. After removal of 5 bases from V and 3 bases from J, the junction contained 4 bases not matched to a gene. Germline V gene sequence: CDR1 LNHDA, CDR2 SQIVND (reference sequence). CDR3 length: 14 amino acids.